These T cell receptor beta chains were read from a single sample in a study of OX40 agonist ivuxolimab in advanced cancers. Repertoires were generated with immunoSEQ multiplex PCR, while TCRdb's copy carries only in-frame clones and drops some. Of fewer than 200,000 clones listed, 90% to 95% are singletons. The material was CD4+ or CD8+ T cells sorted from blood, obtained in a trial of the OX40 agonist ivuxolimab. Every receptor here comes from an adult with an advanced solid tumor such as melanoma, head and neck, liver or kidney cancer. Each CDR3 is given with its conserved first and last residue. A D gene is named only where the DNA matches it firmly. Where a row states a size, it is once, few, many or the class of an expanded clone; other rows omit it.

d_gene	v_gene	j_gene	abundance	CDR3nt	CDR3aa
NA	TRBV6-5	TRBJ2-2	NA	TGTGCCAGCAGCGTAATTCGGGGGTTCGGGGAGCTGTTTTTT	CASSVIRGFGELFF
NA	TRBV10-1	TRBJ1-1	few	TGCGCCAGCAGTGAAGGTGGCACTGAAGCTTTCTTT	CASSEGGTEAFF
NA	TRBV2	TRBJ2-2	NA	TGTGCCAGCAGCGTAGCGGAGTCCGGGGAGCTGTTTTTT	CASSVAESGELFF
TRBD1	TRBV5-4	TRBJ1-1	NA	TGTGCCAGCAGCTGGGGACAGGGGGTGTCGAACACTGAAGCTTTCTTT	CASSWGQGVSNTEAFF
NA	TRBV7-2	TRBJ2-5	NA	TGTGCCAGCAGCTTAGCGAGGGCTAGAGAGACCCAGTACTTC	CASSLARARETQYF
NA	TRBV18	TRBJ1-5	few	TGTGCCAGCTCACCGGCCGGCAATCAGCCCCAGCATTTT	CASSPAGNQPQHF
NA	TRBV5-4	TRBJ1-3	NA	TGTGCCAGCAGTCCTAACAGGGACGACACCATATATTTT	CASSPNRDDTIYF
NA	TRBV27	TRBJ1-3	NA	TGTGCCAGCAGTTACTCGATCGCAAACTCTGGAAACACCATATATTTT	CASSYSIANSGNTIYF
NA	TRBV10-3	TRBJ2-1	NA	TGTGCCATAAACGGAGGCTCCTACAATGAGCAGTTCTTC	CAINGGSYNEQFF
TRBD1	TRBV7-2	TRBJ1-1	NA	TGTGCCAGCAGCACGACAGGGGGCGCCACTGAAGCTTTCTTT	CASSTTGGATEAFF
NA	TRBV7-9	TRBJ1-5	NA	TGTGCCAGCAGCTTAATCGAGGGCCCGGTGGGACTCCAGCATTTT	CASSLIEGPVGLQHF